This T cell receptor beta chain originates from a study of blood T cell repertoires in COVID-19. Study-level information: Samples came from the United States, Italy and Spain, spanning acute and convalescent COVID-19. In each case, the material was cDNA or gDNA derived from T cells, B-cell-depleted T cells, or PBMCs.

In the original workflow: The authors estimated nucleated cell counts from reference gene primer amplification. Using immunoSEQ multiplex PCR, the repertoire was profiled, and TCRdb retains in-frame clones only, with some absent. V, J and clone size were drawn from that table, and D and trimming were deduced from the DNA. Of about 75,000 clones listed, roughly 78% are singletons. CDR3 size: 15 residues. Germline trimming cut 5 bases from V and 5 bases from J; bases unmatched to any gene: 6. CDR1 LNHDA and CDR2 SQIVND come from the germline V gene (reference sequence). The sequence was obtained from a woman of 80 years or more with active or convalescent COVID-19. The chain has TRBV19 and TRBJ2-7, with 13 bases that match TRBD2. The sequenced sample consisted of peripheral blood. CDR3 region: CASSPRTSGSHEQYF. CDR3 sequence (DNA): TGTGCCAGTAGTCCCAGGACTAGCGGGAGTCACGAGCAGTACTTC.